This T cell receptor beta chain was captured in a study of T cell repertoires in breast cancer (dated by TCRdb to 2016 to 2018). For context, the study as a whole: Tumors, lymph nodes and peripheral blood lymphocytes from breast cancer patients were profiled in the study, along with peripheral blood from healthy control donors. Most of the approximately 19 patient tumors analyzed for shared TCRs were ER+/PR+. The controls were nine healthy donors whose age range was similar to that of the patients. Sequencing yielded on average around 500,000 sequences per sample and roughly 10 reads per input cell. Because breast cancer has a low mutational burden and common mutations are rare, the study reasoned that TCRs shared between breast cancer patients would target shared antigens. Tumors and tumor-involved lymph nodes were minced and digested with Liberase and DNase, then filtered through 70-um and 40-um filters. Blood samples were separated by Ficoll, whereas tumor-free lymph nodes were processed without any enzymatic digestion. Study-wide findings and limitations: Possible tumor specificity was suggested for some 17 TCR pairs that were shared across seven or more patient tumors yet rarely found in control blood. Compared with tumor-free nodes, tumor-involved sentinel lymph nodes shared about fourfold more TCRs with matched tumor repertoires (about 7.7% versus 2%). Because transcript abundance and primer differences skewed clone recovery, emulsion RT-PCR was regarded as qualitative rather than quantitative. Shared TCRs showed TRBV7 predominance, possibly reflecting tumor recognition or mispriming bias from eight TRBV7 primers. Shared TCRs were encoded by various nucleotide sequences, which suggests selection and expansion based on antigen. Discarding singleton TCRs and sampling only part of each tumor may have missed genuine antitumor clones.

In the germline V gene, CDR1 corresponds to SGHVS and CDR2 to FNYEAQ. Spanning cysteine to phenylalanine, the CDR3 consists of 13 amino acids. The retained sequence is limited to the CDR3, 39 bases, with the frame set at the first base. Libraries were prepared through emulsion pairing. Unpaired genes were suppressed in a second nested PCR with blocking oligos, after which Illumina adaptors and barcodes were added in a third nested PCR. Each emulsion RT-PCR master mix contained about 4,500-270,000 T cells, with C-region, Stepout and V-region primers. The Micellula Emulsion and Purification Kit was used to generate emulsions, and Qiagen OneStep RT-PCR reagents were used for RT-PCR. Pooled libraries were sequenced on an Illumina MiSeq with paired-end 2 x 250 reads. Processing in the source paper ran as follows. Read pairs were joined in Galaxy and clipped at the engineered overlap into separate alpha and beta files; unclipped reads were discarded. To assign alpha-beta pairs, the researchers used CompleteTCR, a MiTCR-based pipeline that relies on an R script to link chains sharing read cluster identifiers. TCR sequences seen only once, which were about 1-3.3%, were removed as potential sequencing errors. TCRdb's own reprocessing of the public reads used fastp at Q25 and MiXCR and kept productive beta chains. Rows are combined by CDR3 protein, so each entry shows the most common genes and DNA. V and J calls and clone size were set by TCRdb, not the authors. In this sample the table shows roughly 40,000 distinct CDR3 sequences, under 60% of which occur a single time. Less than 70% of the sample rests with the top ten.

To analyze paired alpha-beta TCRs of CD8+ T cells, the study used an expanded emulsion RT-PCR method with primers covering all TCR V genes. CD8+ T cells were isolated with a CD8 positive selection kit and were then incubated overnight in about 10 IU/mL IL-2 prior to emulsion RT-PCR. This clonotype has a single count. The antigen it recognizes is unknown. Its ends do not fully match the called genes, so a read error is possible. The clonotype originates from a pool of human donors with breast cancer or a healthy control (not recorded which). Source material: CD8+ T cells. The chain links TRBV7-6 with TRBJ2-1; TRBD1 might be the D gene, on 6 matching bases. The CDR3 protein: CASSTGTYNEQFF. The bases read TGTGCTAGCAGCACCGGGACATACAATGAGCAGTTCTTC.